The sample holds a few counts of the clone carrying this TCR beta chain. Its antigen is unidentified. The V and J ends lost 3 bases and 4 bases, in that order; junction bases with no gene match: 2. The CDR3 consists of 14 residues. CDR1 and CDR2 (germline): SGHVS, FNYEAQ. The data were taken from a study of T-cell reconstitution after alpha-beta-depleted transplantation in children. Unique molecular identifiers were used in preparing the TCRbeta library. TCRdb ran MiXCR on the PCR reads and lists one entry per CDR3 protein. The sample has 780,000 or so distinct CDR3 sequences; roughly 16% are singletons. Study-wide points: The authors attributed T-cell counts and diversity one year after transplant mostly to newly produced T cells. The origin of alpha-beta T cells about two months after transplant was reportedly several hundred expanded graft clones.

The specimen was PBMCs, mostly from graft donor cells, collected 360 days after TCRalphabeta/CD19-depleted stem cell transplant. The rearrangement uses TRBV7-6 and TRBJ2-2; 7 bases map to TRBD2. This clonotype was obtained from a male patient younger than 18 who had a stem cell transplant for acute lymphoblastic leukemia, so the T cells may come from the graft donor. The CDR3 bases are TGTGCCAGCAGCTTTCGCGGGAGCACCGGGGAGCTGTTTTTT. Amino acids: CASSFRGSTGELFF.